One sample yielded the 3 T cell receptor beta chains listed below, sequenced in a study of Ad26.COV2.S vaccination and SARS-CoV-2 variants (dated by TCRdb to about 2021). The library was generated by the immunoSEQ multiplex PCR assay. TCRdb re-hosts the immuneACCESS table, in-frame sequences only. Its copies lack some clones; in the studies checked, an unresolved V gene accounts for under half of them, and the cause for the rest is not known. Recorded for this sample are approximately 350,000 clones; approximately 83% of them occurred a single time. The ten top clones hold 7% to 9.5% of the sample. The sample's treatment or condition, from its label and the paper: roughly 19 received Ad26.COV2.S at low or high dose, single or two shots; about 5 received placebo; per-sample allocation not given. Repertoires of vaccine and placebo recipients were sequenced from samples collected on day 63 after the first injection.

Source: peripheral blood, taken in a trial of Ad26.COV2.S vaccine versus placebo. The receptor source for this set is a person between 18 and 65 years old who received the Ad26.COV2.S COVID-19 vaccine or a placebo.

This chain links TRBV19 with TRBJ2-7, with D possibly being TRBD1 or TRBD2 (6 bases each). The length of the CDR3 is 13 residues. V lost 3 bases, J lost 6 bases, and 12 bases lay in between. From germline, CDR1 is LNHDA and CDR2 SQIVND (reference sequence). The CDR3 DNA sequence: TGTGCCAGTAGTATGATGGGGGGCGCCGAGCAGTACTTC. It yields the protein CASSMMGGAEQYF. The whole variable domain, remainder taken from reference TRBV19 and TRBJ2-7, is DGGITQSPKYLFRKEGQNVTLSCEQNLNHDAMYWYRQDPGQGLRLIYYSQIVNDFQKGDIAEGYSVSREKKESFPLTVTSAQKNPTAFYLCASSMMGGAEQYFGPGTRLTVT.

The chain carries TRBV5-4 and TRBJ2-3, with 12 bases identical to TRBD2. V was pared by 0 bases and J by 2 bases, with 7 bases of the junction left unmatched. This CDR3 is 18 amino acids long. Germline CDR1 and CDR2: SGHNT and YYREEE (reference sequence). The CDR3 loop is CASSLGLAGVGVTDTQYF. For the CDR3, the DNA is TGTGCCAGCAGCTTGGGACTAGCGGGAGTCGGAGTCACAGATACGCAGTATTTT.

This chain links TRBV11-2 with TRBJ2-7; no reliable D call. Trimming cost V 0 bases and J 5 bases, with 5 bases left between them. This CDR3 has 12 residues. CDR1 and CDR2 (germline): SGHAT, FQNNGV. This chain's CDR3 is CASSLDRDEQYF. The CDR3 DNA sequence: TGTGCCAGCAGCTTAGATCGGGACGAGCAGTACTTC.